The present entry profiles one T cell receptor beta chain with its context. The antigen remains unidentified. The data originate from a study of blood T cells in healthy people across ages. Overall study findings and caveats: Unsorted PBMC input precluded a conclusive naive versus antigen-experienced comparison.

RNA extraction gave at least 5.5 micrograms of total RNA per sample. With a J-beta primer mix and a sample-barcoded 5' primer, a second PCR ran roughly 6 to 11 cycles. Each sample provided no less than 2.5 million CDR3-containing paired-end reads. TCRdb re-called the 5' RACE reads with MiXCR, one entry per CDR3 protein. The sample includes about 290,000 distinct CDR3 sequences, 25% to 30% of them seen just once. The sample taken for sequencing was blood. This receptor was obtained from a woman aged 65 to 85 in good health.

CDR3 region: CAISDVTLYEQYF. CDR3 in DNA: TGTGCCATCAGTGATGTGACACTTTACGAGCAGTACTTC. V and J are TRBV10-3 and TRBJ2-7; D unresolved. The V end was cut by 3 bases, the J end by 4 bases, with 10 bases between. There are 13 residues in the CDR3. Germline assignment: CDR1 ENHRY and CDR2 SYGVKD.